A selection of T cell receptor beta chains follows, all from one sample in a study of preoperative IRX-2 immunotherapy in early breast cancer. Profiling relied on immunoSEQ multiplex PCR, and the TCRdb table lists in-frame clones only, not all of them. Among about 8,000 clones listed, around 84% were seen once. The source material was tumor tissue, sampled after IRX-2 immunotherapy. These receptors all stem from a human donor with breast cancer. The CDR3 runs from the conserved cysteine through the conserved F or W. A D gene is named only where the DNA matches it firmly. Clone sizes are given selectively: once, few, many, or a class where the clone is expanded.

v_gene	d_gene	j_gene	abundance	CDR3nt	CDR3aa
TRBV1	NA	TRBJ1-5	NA	TGCGCCAGCAGCCAGACGGCTCGGAGCAATCAGCCCCAGCATTTT	CASSQTARSNQPQHF
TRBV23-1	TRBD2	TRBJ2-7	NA	TGCGCCAGCAGCCCCCGGCTAGCGGGGGGGACGGAGCAGTACTTC	CASSPRLAGGTEQYF
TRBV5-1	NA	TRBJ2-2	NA	TGCGCCAGCAGCTTGGTACGGGGCCCCTCCACCGGGGAGCTGTTTTTT	CASSLVRGPSTGELFF
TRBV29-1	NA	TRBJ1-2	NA	TGCAGCGTTCTCATGAATGGGGCGGCGAGCTATGGCTACACCTTC	CSVLMNGAASYGYTF
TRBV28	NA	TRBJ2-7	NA	TGTGCCAGCAGTGAGACTAGGTACGAGCAGTACTTC	CASSETRYEQYF
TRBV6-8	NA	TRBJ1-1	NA	TGTGCCAGCAGCATGAGAGACACTGAAGCTTTCTTT	CASSMRDTEAFF
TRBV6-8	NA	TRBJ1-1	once	TGTGCCAGCCGCGCTTTCAGGGCTGTCTTGAACACTGAAGCTTTCTTT	CASRAFRAVLNTEAFF
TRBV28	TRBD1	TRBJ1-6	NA	TGTGCCAGCAGTTTAATCGAACAGGGGTGGGATAATTCACCCCTCCACTTT	CASSLIEQGWDNSPLHF
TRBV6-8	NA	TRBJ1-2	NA	TGTGCCATCACCGAACGGGGCGACTATGGCTACACCTTC	CAITERGDYGYTF
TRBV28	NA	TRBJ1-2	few	TGTGCCAGCAGTTTCGGGCAGCTATATGGCTACACCTTC	CASSFGQLYGYTF
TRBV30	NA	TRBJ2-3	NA	TGTGCCTGGAACGGACTCACAGATACGCAGTATTTT	CAWNGLTDTQYF
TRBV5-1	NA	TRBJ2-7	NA	TGCGCCAGCAGCTTGGAAGGGACAAACTACTACGAGCAGTACTTC	CASSLEGTNYYEQYF
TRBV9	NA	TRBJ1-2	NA	TGTGCCAGCAGCCTCCTTGGTGATGGCTACACCTTC	CASSLLGDGYTF
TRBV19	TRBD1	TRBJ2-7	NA	TGTGCCAGTAGTAAAGGACCGGGACAGGGATCCGACGAGCAGTACTTC	CASSKGPGQGSDEQYF
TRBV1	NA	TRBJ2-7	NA	TGCGCCAGCAGCCAAGATTTTGTGGGCAGGACTTACGAGCAGTACTTC	CASSQDFVGRTYEQYF
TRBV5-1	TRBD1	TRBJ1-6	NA	TGCGCCAGCAGCTGGGGGGGACAGGGAAATAATTCACCCCTCCACTTT	CASSWGGQGNNSPLHF
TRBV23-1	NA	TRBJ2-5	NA	TGCGCCAGCAGCCAAGATCGAGGGGATACCCAGTACTTC	CASSQDRGDTQYF
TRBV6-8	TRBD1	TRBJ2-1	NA	TGTGCCAGCATTCCAGGGACAGGGGCCTACAATGAGCAGTTCTTC	CASIPGTGAYNEQFF
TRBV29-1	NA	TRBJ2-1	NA	TGCAGCGTTCGTCGTTGGACTCCCTTCGGGAATGAGCAGTTCTTC	CSVRRWTPFGNEQFF
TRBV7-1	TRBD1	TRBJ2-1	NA	TGTGCCAGCAGCCCCTCGATGGACAGGGGGCCTTCCAATGAGCAGTTCTTC	CASSPSMDRGPSNEQFF
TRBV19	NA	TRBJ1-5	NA	TGTGCCAGCCAAAGCGATAGGTATAGCAATCAGCCCCAGCATTTT	CASQSDRYSNQPQHF
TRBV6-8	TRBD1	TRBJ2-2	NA	TGTGCCAGCAGCCCCGGGACAGGCGCCGGGGAGCTGTTTTTT	CASSPGTGAGELFF
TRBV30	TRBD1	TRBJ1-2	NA	TGTGCCTGGGCCCGGGACAGGGGGCTCTATGGCTACACCTTC	CAWARDRGLYGYTF
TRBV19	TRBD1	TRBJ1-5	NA	TGTGCCAGTAGCCGCTCTGGACAGGGAGATCAGCCCCAGCATTTT	CASSRSGQGDQPQHF
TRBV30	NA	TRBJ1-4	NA	TGTGCCTGGAGCAGGGCCAGGGGAGAAAAACTGTTTTTT	CAWSRARGEKLFF
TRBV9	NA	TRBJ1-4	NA	TGTGCCAGCAGCGTAGGCGCGACTAATGAAAAACTGTTTTTT	CASSVGATNEKLFF
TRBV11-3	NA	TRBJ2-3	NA	TGTGCCAGCAGCCCGCGGGCAGACATGTTCACTAGCACAGATACGCAGTATTTT	CASSPRADMFTSTDTQYF
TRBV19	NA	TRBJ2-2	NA	TGTGCCAGTAGTATCGCGAGACTGAGCACCGGGGAGCTGTTTTTT	CASSIARLSTGELFF
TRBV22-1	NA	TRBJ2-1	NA	TGTGCCAGCAGTTTGTCGGCTTGGTACAATGAGCAGTTCTTC	CASSLSAWYNEQFF
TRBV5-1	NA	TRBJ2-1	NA	TGCGCCAGCAGCTTGGGACTAGTTGGTAATGAGCAGTTCTTC	CASSLGLVGNEQFF
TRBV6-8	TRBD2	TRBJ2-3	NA	TGTGCCAGCAGTCCCCCGGGACTAGCGGGCACAGATACGCAGTATTTT	CASSPPGLAGTDTQYF
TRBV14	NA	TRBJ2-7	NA	TGTGCCAGCAGCCGCCTCGACAGTGAGTGGGGGCAGTACTTC	CASSRLDSEWGQYF
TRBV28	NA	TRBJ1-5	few	TGTGCCAGCAGAGTCGCAGGGAAGGCGTCCCAGCATTTT	CASRVAGKASQHF
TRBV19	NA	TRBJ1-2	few	TGTGCCAGTAGTATAGATCGGGGTGGGTCCGGCTACACCTTC	CASSIDRGGSGYTF
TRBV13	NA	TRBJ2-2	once	TGTGCCAGCATCCGAGAAGGGACGACCGGGGAGCTGTTTTTT	CASIREGTTGELFF
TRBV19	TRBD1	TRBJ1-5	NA	TGTGCCAGTGGACAACAGGGGGCGGGTAGCAATCAGCCCCAGCATTTT	CASGQQGAGSNQPQHF
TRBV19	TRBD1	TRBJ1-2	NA	TGTGCCAGTAGTACACGGACAGGGACTAACTATGGCTACACCTTC	CASSTRTGTNYGYTF
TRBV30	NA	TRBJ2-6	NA	TGTGCCTGGAGTCGTGTATCTGGGGCCAACGTCCTGACTTTC	CAWSRVSGANVLTF
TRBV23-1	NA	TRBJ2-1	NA	TGCGCCAGCAGCTTTAGGCGAAACAATGAGCAGTTCTTC	CASSFRRNNEQFF
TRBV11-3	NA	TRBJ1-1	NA	TGTGCCAGCAGCCCACGGGTCCCTACGAACACTGAAGCTTTCTTT	CASSPRVPTNTEAFF
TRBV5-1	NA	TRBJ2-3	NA	TGCGCCAGCAGCTCTAATGTGGGATCTGCGCCTTTAGATACGCAGTATTTT	CASSSNVGSAPLDTQYF
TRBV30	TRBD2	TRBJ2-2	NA	TGTGCCTGGAACGGGAGGAGTCCCGGGGAGCTGTTTTTT	CAWNGRSPGELFF
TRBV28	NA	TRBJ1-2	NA	TGTGCCAGCAGTTCCCAGGGATCGACAGACCCGAAGAACTATGGCTACACCTTC	CASSSQGSTDPKNYGYTF
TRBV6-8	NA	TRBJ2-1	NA	TGTGCCAGCAGTTCCAGGGTTTATGAGCAGTTCTTC	CASSSRVYEQFF
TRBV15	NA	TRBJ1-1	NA	TGTGCCACCAGCAGAGATTTGGGGACGCCTGAAGCTTTCTTT	CATSRDLGTPEAFF
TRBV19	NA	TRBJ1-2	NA	TGTGCCAGTAGTATGGACAGTCGGACTCGAACTGGCTACACCTTC	CASSMDSRTRTGYTF
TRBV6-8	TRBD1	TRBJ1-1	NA	TGTGCCAGCAGTTACTCGGCGACAGGGGGGCTTCGGACTGAAGCTTTCTTT	CASSYSATGGLRTEAFF
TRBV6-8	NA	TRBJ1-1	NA	TGTGCCAGCAGTTACTCGGGGTCCCAACGGGGCACTGAAGCTTTCTTT	CASSYSGSQRGTEAFF